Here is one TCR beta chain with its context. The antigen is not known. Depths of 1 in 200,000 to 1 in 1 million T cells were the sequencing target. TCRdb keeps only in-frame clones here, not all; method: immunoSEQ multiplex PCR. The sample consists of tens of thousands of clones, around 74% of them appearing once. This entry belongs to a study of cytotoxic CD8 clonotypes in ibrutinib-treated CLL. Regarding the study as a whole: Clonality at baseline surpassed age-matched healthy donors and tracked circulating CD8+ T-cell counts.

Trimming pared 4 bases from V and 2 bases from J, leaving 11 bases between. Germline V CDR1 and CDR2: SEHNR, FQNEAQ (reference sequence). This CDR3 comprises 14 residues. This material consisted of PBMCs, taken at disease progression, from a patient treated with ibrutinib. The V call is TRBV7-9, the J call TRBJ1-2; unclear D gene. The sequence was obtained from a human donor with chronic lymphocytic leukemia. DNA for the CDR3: TGTGCCAGCAGCTCCCTGACGGAAAACTATGGCTACACCTTC. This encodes CASSSLTENYGYTF.